The 4 T cell receptor beta chains listed next were all sequenced from one sample in a study of PD-L1 blockade in urothelial cancer. The repertoire was sequenced with immunoSEQ multiplex PCR; TCRdb's copy has only in-frame clones and lacks some. This sample carries approximately 32,000 clones, over 75% of them seen once, and the ten largest clones take 3% to 4.5%. The material was PBMCs, obtained around atezolizumab (anti-PD-L1) treatment. These receptors originate from a man aged 70-80 years with urothelial cancer.

This rearrangement joins TRBV5-1 to TRBJ1-1; 7 bases match TRBD1. Trimming took 4 bases from V and 1 from J; bases not matched to a gene: 4. In germline, CDR1 is SGHRS, CDR2 YFSETQ. The CDR3 is made up of 14 amino acids. CDR3 loop: CASSPNRGNTEAFF. As DNA, the CDR3 is TGCGCCAGCAGCCCAAACAGGGGGAACACTGAAGCTTTCTTT. Filled out from reference TRBV5-1 and TRBJ1-1, the complete variable domain reads KAGVTQTPRYLIKTRGQQVTLSCSPISGHRSVSWYQQTPGQGLQFLFEYFSETQRNKGNFPGRFSGRQFSNSRSEMNVSTLELGDSALYLCASSPNRGNTEAFFGQGTRLTVV.

The chain has TRBV28 and TRBJ2-2; D remains unclear. CDR1 MDHEN and CDR2 SYDVKM come from the germline V gene. The CDR3 has 15 residues. V was shortened by 3 bases and J by 6 bases, with 14 bases between the two germline ends. The CDR3, as DNA: TGTGCCAGCAGTTTGGCCCCCTCGTTGGCCGGGGAGCTGTTTTTT. Translation: CASSLAPSLAGELFF. The whole variable domain, remainder taken from reference TRBV28 and TRBJ2-2, is DVKVTQSSRYLVKRTGEKVFLECVQDMDHENMFWYRQDPGLGLRLIYFSYDVKMKEKGDIPEGYSVSREKKERFSLILESASTNQTSMYLCASSLAPSLAGELFFGEGSRLTVL.

The chain is built from TRBV7-9 and TRBJ2-3; 10 bases map to TRBD1. CDR3 length: 17 amino acids. Germline values: CDR1 SEHNR, CDR2 FQNEAQ (reference sequence). V was clipped by 2 bases and J by 1 base; unmatched bases: 6. The CDR3 sequence: CASSLTTGTGGTDTQYF. The CDR3 DNA sequence: TGTGCCAGCAGCTTAACCACCGGGACAGGGGGCACAGATACGCAGTATTTT.

This clone was seen a single time. The chain combines TRBV6-5 with TRBJ1-2; TRBD1 aligns across 9 bases. Per germline, CDR1 MNHEY and CDR2 SVGAGI. Losses at the gene ends were 6 bases for V and 7 bases for J; bases not matched to a gene: 9. This CDR3 region has 14 residues. The CDR3 sequence: CASSYGDRESGYTF. CDR3 nucleotides: TGTGCCAGCAGCTACGGGGACAGGGAAAGTGGCTACACCTTC.